Detailed here is one T cell receptor beta chain. Its antigen is still unknown. Nothing much larger sits one base from this clone, and base qualities are not available. The immunoSEQ Assay, a bias-controlled multiplex PCR, was used to amplify TCRbeta CDR3 regions from genomic DNA. The authors' analysis ran thus. Within the assay, amplification of reference gene primers was used to estimate how many nucleated cells each sample contained. To quantify the absolute abundance of each unique TCRbeta CDR3 rearrangement, sequence reads were collapsed and filtered. For each sample, productive Simpson clonality was calculated by taking the square root of Simpson's diversity index across productive rearrangements. In its TCRdb copy, this immuneACCESS table keeps in-frame sequences only and misses some clones. Where compared with another copy, unresolved V genes explain less than half of these, and the others have no known cause. That table supplies the V and J calls and clone size; D and trimming were determined from the DNA. Within this sample are 200,000 to 250,000 clones, with over 70% of them counted one time only. The ten largest account for 5.5% of the sample.

CDR1 LGHDT and CDR2 YNNKEL are derived from the germline V gene (reference sequence). The junction carries 14 bases between V and J, which are trimmed by 2 bases and 1 base respectively. The CDR3 measures 16 amino acids from cysteine to phenylalanine. The CDR3 DNA has 48 bases and is translated from base 1. This specimen comes from a study of blood T cell repertoires in COVID-19 (dated by TCRdb to about 2020). For the study in its entirety: Collaborator samples came from the United States, Italy and Spain and covered acute and convalescent phases of COVID-19. HLA class I and class II types, where available, came from metadata supplied by the sample provider rather than from assay-based typing. The samples were drawn from the first 160 participants of the ongoing ImmuneRACE study and from some 1,300 subjects provided by 6 global collaborators. The dataset comprised deeply sampled blood TCRbeta repertoires from subjects exposed to, actively infected with, or recovered from COVID-19. Nearly every sample came with metadata listing a de-identified subject ID, COVID-19 status, age in years and sex. The material from the prospective study consisted of cDNA or gDNA derived from T cells, B-cell-depleted T cells, or PBMCs. The repertoires were released in a freely available public database meant as a resource for research on the immune response to SARS-CoV-2.

Each collaborating institution followed its own protocols to collect whole blood in K2EDTA tubes. Collaborator samples were shipped for TCRbeta analysis as frozen whole blood, isolated PBMCs, or DNA extracted from either sample type. What the authors observed across the whole study: Clinical and demographic metadata were provided uncurated, with the amount varying by source and participant.

The sample taken for sequencing was peripheral blood. The chain is assembled from TRBV3-1 (or the pseudogene TRBV3-2) and TRBJ2-5; matching of 6 bases hints at TRBD1 as the D gene. The clonotype originates from a woman in her 70s with acute or convalescent COVID-19. The DNA sequence is as follows: TGTGCCAGCAGCCAACTAGGGACAACCTCCCAAGAGACCCAGTACTTC. Translated, this is CASSQLGTTSQETQYF.